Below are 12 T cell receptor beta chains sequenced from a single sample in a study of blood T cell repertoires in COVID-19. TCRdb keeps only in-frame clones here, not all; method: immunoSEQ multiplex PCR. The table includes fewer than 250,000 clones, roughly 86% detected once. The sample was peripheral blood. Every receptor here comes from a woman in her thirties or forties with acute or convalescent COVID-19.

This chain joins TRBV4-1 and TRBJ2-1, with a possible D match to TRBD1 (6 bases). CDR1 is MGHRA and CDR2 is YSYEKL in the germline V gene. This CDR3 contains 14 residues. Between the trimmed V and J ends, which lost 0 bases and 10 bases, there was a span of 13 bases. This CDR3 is CASSQDPSDREQFF. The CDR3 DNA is TGCGCCAGCAGCCAAGACCCATCAGACAGGGAGCAGTTCTTC.

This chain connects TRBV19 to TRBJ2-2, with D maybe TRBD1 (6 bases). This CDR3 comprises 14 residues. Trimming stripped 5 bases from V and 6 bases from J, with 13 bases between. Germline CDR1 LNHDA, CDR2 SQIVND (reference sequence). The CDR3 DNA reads TGTGCCAGTAGTGGCAGGGGTTCGGCCGGGGAGCTGTTTTTT. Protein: CASSGRGSAGELFF.

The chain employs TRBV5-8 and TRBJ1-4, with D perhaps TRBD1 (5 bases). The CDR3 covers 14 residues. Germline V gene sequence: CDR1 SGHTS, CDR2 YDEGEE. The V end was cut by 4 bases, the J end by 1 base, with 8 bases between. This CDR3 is CASSGRETNEKLFF. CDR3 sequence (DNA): TGTGCCAGCAGCGGCAGGGAAACTAATGAAAAACTGTTTTTT.

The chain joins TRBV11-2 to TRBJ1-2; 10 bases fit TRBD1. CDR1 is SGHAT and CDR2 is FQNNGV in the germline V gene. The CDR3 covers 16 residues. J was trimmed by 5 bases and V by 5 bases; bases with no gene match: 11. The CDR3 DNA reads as TGTGCCAGCAGCCCCCTGTCCGGACAGGGGGGGTATGGCTACACCTTC. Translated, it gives CASSPLSGQGGYGYTF.

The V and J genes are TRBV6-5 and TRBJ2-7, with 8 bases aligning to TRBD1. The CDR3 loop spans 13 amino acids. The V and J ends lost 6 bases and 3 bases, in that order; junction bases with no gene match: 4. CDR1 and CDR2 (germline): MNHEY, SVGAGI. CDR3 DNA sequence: TGTGCCAGCAGAGCAGGACAGGGCTACGAGCAGTACTTC. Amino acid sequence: CASRAGQGYEQYF.

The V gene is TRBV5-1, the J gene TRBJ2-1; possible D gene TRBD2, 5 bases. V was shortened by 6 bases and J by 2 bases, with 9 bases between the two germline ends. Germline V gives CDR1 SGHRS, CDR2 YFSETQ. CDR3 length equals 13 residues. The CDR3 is CASNRGAYNEQFF. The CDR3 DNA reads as TGCGCCAGCAATCGGGGAGCCTACAATGAGCAGTTCTTC.

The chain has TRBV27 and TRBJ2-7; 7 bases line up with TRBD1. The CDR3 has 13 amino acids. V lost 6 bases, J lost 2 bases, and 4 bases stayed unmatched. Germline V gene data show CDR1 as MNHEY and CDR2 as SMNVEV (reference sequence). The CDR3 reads CASSRQGAYEQYF. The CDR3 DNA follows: TGTGCCAGCAGCCGACAGGGTGCCTACGAGCAGTACTTC.

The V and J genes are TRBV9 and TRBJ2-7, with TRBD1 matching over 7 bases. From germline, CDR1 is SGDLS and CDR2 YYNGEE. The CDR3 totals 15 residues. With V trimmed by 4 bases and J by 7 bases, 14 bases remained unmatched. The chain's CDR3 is CASSLQQGPRGEQYF. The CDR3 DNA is TGTGCCAGCAGCTTACAACAGGGGCCGAGGGGAGAGCAGTACTTC.

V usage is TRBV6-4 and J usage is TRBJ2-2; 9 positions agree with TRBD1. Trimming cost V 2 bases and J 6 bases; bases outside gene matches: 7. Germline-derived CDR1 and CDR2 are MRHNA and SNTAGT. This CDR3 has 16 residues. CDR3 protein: CASSDTGQGNAGELFF. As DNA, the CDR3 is TGTGCCAGCAGTGACACGGGACAGGGAAACGCCGGGGAGCTGTTTTTT.

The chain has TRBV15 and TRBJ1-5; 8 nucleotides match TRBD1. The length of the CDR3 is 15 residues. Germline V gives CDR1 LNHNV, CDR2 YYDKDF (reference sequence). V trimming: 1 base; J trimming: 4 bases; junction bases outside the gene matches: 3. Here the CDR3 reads CATSRGQGSNQPQHF. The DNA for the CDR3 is TGTGCCACCAGCAGAGGACAGGGGAGTAATCAGCCCCAGCATTTT.

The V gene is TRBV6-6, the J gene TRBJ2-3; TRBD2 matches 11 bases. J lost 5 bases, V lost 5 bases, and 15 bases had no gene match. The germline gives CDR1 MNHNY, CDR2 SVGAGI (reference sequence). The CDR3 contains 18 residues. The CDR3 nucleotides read TGTGCCAGCAGTCCCCTGGATGGCGTAGCGGGAGGGATAGATACGCAGTATTTT. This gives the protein CASSPLDGVAGGIDTQYF.

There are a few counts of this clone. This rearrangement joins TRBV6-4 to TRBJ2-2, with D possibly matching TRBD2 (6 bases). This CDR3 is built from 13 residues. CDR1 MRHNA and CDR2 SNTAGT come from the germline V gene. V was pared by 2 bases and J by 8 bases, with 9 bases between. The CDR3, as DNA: TGTGCCAGCAGTGACAGGGAGGCGGGGGAGCTGTTTTTT. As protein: CASSDREAGELFF.